The 29 T cell receptor beta chains presented below share a single source sample, sequenced in a study of blood T cell repertoires in COVID-19. Sequencing used immunoSEQ multiplex PCR; TCRdb keeps in-frame clones, though not all of them. The sample contains 65,000 to 75,000 clones, about 92% of which appear only once. Source material: peripheral blood. These receptors originate from a man over 45 with acute or convalescent COVID-19.

This clone occurred once. The CDR3 DNA follows: TGTGCCAGCAGCGCTAGCATCGGGGAGCTGTTTTTT. Amino acids: CASSASIGELFF. V usage is TRBV9 and J usage is TRBJ2-2; a weak D match, TRBD2 (5 bases). The CDR3 is 12 residues long. Germline loops: CDR1 SGDLS, CDR2 YYNGEE. The V end was cut by 3 bases, the J end by 7 bases, with 7 bases between. Drawing the rest from reference TRBV9 and TRBJ2-2, the complete variable domain is DSGVTQTPKHLITATGQRVTLRCSPRSGDLSVYWYQQSLDQGLQFLIQYYNGEERAKGNILERFSAQQFPDLHSELNLSSLELGDSALYFCASSASIGELFFGEGSRLTVL.

A word on this clone: Other DNA sequences within the sample encode an identical CDR3. The chain uses TRBV19 and TRBJ1-5; 9 nucleotides match TRBD1. Germline V gives CDR1 LNHDA, CDR2 SQIVND (reference sequence). The J segment lost 4 bases and the V segment lost 5 bases, leaving 3 bases of the junction unmatched. The CDR3 is 14 amino acids. Written as DNA, the CDR3 is TGTGCCAGTAGTCAGACAGGGGGGAATCAGCCCCAGCATTTT. This translates into CASSQTGGNQPQHF.

J is TRBJ1-1 and V is TRBV19; D ambiguous. Germline values: CDR1 LNHDA, CDR2 SQIVND (reference sequence). This CDR3 region has 11 residues. Trimming removed 8 bases from V and 1 base from J, with 5 bases in between. Here the CDR3 DNA reads TGTGCCAGTGCGGAGAACACTGAAGCTTTCTTT. Protein product: CASAENTEAFF.

This chain joins TRBV7-2 and TRBJ2-3, with a weak D call TRBD1 (5 bases). The CDR3 spans 14 residues. Per germline, CDR1 SGHTA and CDR2 FQGNSA. The V end was cut by 3 bases, the J end by 4 bases, with 11 bases between. CDR3 in DNA: TGTGCCAGCAGCTTTAACCAGGGCCCAGATACGCAGTATTTT. Its protein is CASSFNQGPDTQYF.

This chain links TRBV29-1 with TRBJ1-3; tentatively, D is TRBD1 (6 bases). CDR1 is SQVTM, CDR2 ANQGSEA, per germline. The V end was cut by 7 bases, the J end by 6 bases, with 10 bases between. The CDR3 is made up of 11 amino acids. CDR3 DNA sequence: TGCAGCGGGGGGGCGGAAAACACCATATATTTT. Protein sequence: CSGGAENTIYF.

The rearrangement links TRBV27 to TRBJ1-4; TRBD1 aligns across 9 bases. Germline CDR1 is MNHEY and CDR2 is SMNVEV (reference sequence). The ends lost 2 bases at V and 7 bases at J; junction bases unmatched: 8. This CDR3 is built from 16 residues. As DNA, the CDR3 is TGTGCCAGCAGTTTAGGATTCGGGACAGGGAGTGAAAAACTGTTTTTT. This gives the protein CASSLGFGTGSEKLFF.

The chain links TRBV5-1 to TRBJ1-5; TRBD1 matches at 9 bases. The ends lost 0 bases at V and 5 bases at J; junction bases unmatched: 3. The CDR3 runs to 15 residues. Germline assignment: CDR1 SGHRS and CDR2 YFSETQ. The DNA for the CDR3 is TGCGCCAGCAGCTTGGCCACAGGGGGCGATCAGCCCCAGCATTTT. Protein sequence: CASSLATGGDQPQHF. Full variable domain (missing parts from reference TRBV5-1 and TRBJ1-5): KAGVTQTPRYLIKTRGQQVTLSCSPISGHRSVSWYQQTPGQGLQFLFEYFSETQRNKGNFPGRFSGRQFSNSRSEMNVSTLELGDSALYLCASSLATGGDQPQHFGDGTRLSIL.

This chain uses TRBV18 with TRBJ2-2; no firm D call. Germline CDR1 and CDR2: KGHSH and LQKENI. The V and J ends lost 2 bases and 3 bases respectively, with 7 bases between them. The CDR3 sequence is 14 residues long. The CDR3 protein is CASSPGIDTGELFF. In nucleotides, the CDR3 is TGTGCCAGCTCACCAGGTATAGACACCGGGGAGCTGTTTTTT.

This clone was recorded once. V gene TRBV5-4 combines with J gene TRBJ2-5, with D maybe TRBD2 (6 bases). The CDR3 runs to 13 residues. Germline V gene lookup returns CDR1 SGHNT and CDR2 YYREEE (reference sequence). Trimming took off 0 bases at V and 5 bases at J, with 8 bases between the two ends. CDR3 loop: CASSLGRDETQYF. DNA for the CDR3: TGTGCCAGCAGCTTGGGGAGGGACGAGACCCAGTACTTC.

Only a few counts were recorded for this clone. The V gene is TRBV4-1, the J gene TRBJ1-3; D is undetermined. Germline assignment: CDR1 MGHRA and CDR2 YSYEKL. The CDR3 spans 16 residues. Trimming removed 1 base from V and 0 bases from J, with 10 bases in between. For the CDR3, the DNA is TGCGCCAGCAGCCAAGGGGCACCGGTCTCTGGAAACACCATATATTTT. Translation: CASSQGAPVSGNTIYF.

V usage is TRBV10-2 and J usage is TRBJ2-5; 10 bases align to TRBD2. CDR3 length equals 14 residues. V lost 10 bases and J lost 3; bases outside the gene matches: 8. Germline CDR1 is WSHSY and CDR2 is SAAADI. CDR3 amino acids: CATSWTSGKETQYF. Written as DNA, the CDR3 is TGCGCCACCTCCTGGACTAGCGGAAAAGAGACCCAGTACTTC.

The chain uses TRBV6-5 and TRBJ2-5, with 9 bases aligning to TRBD1. The V and J ends lost 5 bases and 5 bases, in that order; junction bases with no gene match: 6. In germline, CDR1 is MNHEY, CDR2 SVGAGI. The CDR3 totals 14 residues. This chain's CDR3 is CASSLQGARETQYF. The DNA of the CDR3 is TGTGCCAGCAGTCTACAGGGGGCTCGGGAGACCCAGTACTTC.

This clone came up once. J is TRBJ2-7 and V is TRBV6-2 or TRBV6-3; weak D call: TRBD2 (5 bases). The CDR3 length is 14 residues. In germline, CDR1 is MNHEY, CDR2 SVGEGT. Between the trimmed V and J ends, which lost 2 bases and 2 bases, there was a span of 10 bases. The CDR3: CASSYRGWTYEQYV. For the CDR3, the DNA is TGTGCCAGCAGTTACCGGGGATGGACCTACGAGCAGTACGTC.

The chain combines TRBV9 with TRBJ2-3; 12 nucleotides line up with TRBD2. CDR3 size: 17 residues. V lost 3 bases, J lost 4 bases, and 9 bases stayed unmatched. The germline CDR1 and CDR2 sequences are SGDLS and YYNGEE. The CDR3 nucleotides read TGTGCCAGCAGCGCGGCTTGGGGACTAGCGGGCTCAGATACGCAGTATTTT. Amino acids: CASSAAWGLAGSDTQYF.

The rearrangement links TRBV19 to TRBJ1-6; D is unclear. V gave up 1 base and J gave up 6 bases, with 10 bases separating them. In germline, CDR1 is LNHDA, CDR2 SQIVND (reference sequence). This CDR3 has 15 amino acids. CDR3 nucleotide sequence: TGTGCCAGTAGTATAGGGGCCACCGGTAATTCACCCCTCCACTTT. It is translated as CASSIGATGNSPLHF.

This clone has only a few counts. This sequence joins TRBV6-4 and TRBJ2-1; 12 bases are shared with TRBD2. The CDR3 sequence is 14 residues long. With 3 bases clipped from V and 7 bases from J, the junction kept 1 base outside the gene matches. Per the germline V gene, CDR1 is MRHNA and CDR2 is SNTAGT. The chain's CDR3 is CASSDTSGRNEQFF. CDR3 DNA: TGTGCCAGCAGTGATACTAGCGGGAGGAATGAGCAGTTCTTC.

The gene calls are TRBV3-1 (or the pseudogene TRBV3-2) and TRBJ1-4; no firm D call. The CDR3 extends over 15 amino acids. V was clipped by 4 bases and J by 0 bases, with 9 bases between them. Germline V gene sequence: CDR1 LGHDT, CDR2 YNNKEL (reference sequence). The CDR3 here is CASSPGDTTNEKLFF. DNA of the CDR3: TGTGCCAGCAGCCCGGGAGATACAACTAATGAAAAACTGTTTTTT.

The CDR3: CASSRVQGLATGELFF. DNA for the CDR3: TGTGCCAGCTCCAGAGTGCAGGGACTAGCCACCGGGGAGCTGTTTTTT. The chain combines TRBV19 with TRBJ2-2, with TRBD2 matching 9 bases. This CDR3 has 16 amino acids. CDR1 and CDR2 (germline): LNHDA, SQIVND (reference sequence). Trimming took 9 bases from V and 4 from J; bases not matched to a gene: 12.

This clone was seen once. The CDR3 sequence: CASSQVGPGLAGIDSYNEQFF. The CDR3 DNA is TGCGCCAGCAGCCAAGTAGGGCCGGGACTAGCGGGAATCGACTCCTACAATGAGCAGTTCTTC. This chain links TRBV4-1 with TRBJ2-1; 13 bases align to TRBD2. Germline CDR1 and CDR2: MGHRA and YSYEKL. V lost 1 base to trimming and J lost 0 bases; unmatched junction nucleotides: 12. This CDR3 has 21 amino acids.

The rearrangement uses TRBV3-1 (or the pseudogene TRBV3-2) and TRBJ2-1; D gene unclear. The V gene's germline CDR1 is LGHDT and CDR2 YNNKEL (reference sequence). This CDR3 is 12 amino acids long. The V gene lost 0 bases and the J gene lost 7 bases, with 4 bases spanning the gap. The CDR3 sequence is CASSQDSNEQFF. The CDR3 bases are TGTGCCAGCAGCCAAGATTCGAATGAGCAGTTCTTC.

The J gene is TRBJ2-3, the V gene TRBV5-4, with 9 bases that match TRBD2. There are 17 residues in the CDR3. Losses at the gene ends were 0 bases for V and 4 bases for J; bases not matched to a gene: 9. Per germline, CDR1 SGHNT and CDR2 YYREEE (reference sequence). The CDR3 spells CASSLGSAGGPADTQYF. The DNA of the CDR3 is TGTGCCAGCAGCTTGGGCTCCGCGGGGGGGCCCGCAGATACGCAGTATTTT.

The CDR3 region is CASSNKDRAPYNEQFF. Written as DNA, the CDR3 is TGTGCCAGCAGTAATAAGGACAGGGCTCCCTACAATGAGCAGTTCTTC. This sequence joins TRBV11-2 and TRBJ2-1; 8 positions match TRBD1. Trimming removed 6 bases from V and 2 bases from J; junction bases left unmatched: 9. The V gene's germline CDR1 is SGHAT and CDR2 FQNNGV. The CDR3 has 16 residues.

The DNA for the CDR3 is TGTGCCAGCAGCTTGGCCGGGGGTGGGGAGCTGTTTTTT. The encoded protein is CASSLAGGGELFF. V is TRBV5-4 and J is TRBJ2-2; weak D call: TRBD2 (6 bases). The germline gives CDR1 SGHNT, CDR2 YYREEE (reference sequence). This CDR3 comprises 13 residues. Trimming shortened V by 0 bases and J by 8 bases, and 8 bases separated the two germline ends.

The rearrangement joins TRBV19 to TRBJ2-1, with D unresolved. V gave up 4 bases and J gave up 5 bases, with 6 bases separating them. Germline V gene sequence: CDR1 LNHDA, CDR2 SQIVND (reference sequence). The CDR3 covers 12 residues. For the CDR3, the DNA is TGTGCCAGTAGTAGCGAAAACAATGAGCAGTTCTTC. This gives the protein CASSSENNEQFF.

The chain couples TRBV27 to TRBJ2-5, with D perhaps matching TRBD1 (6 bases). Germline CDR1 reads MNHEY; CDR2 reads SMNVEV (reference sequence). The ends were cut back, 6 bases at V and 5 bases at J, with 22 bases in the middle. The CDR3 covers 16 residues. This CDR3 is CASRPHPGARGETQYF. For the CDR3, the DNA is TGTGCCAGCAGACCACATCCAGGGGCAAGGGGGGAGACCCAGTACTTC.

The J gene is TRBJ1-5, the V gene TRBV7-2; 7 bases agree with TRBD1. CDR1 is SGHTA and CDR2 is FQGNSA in the germline V gene. V lost 1 base, J lost 0 bases, and 12 bases stayed unmatched. The length of the CDR3 is 19 residues. This chain's CDR3 is CASSLGTGYGFPSNQPQHF. As DNA, the CDR3 is TGTGCCAGCAGCTTAGGGACAGGTTATGGATTTCCTAGCAATCAGCCCCAGCATTTT. Looking up the rest from reference TRBV7-2 and TRBJ1-5 gives the full variable domain: GAGVSQSPSNKVTEKGKDVELRCDPISGHTALYWYRQSLGQGLEFLIYFQGNSAPDKSGLPSDRFSAERTGGSVSTLTIQRTQQEDSAVYLCASSLGTGYGFPSNQPQHFGDGTRLSIL.

The CDR3 coding sequence is TGTGCCAGCCCCTCCCTGGCTAGCGCTGTGGATGAGCAGTTCTTC. It yields the protein CASPSLASAVDEQFF. The V and J genes are TRBV3-1 (or the pseudogene TRBV3-2) and TRBJ2-1, with D possibly TRBD2 on 6 matching bases. This CDR3 has 15 residues. V was cut by 8 bases and J by 8 bases, with 22 bases left in between. Germline loops: CDR1 LGHDT, CDR2 YNNKEL (reference sequence).

The rearrangement uses TRBV3-1 (or the pseudogene TRBV3-2) and TRBJ2-2; a weak D match, TRBD2 (6 bases). This CDR3 spans 15 amino acids. Per germline, CDR1 LGHDT and CDR2 YNNKEL (reference sequence). V was pared by 4 bases and J by 6 bases, with 15 bases between. Written as DNA, the CDR3 is TGTGCCAGCAGCCCGACTAGTAAGGCGGCCGGGGAGCTGTTTTTT. As protein: CASSPTSKAAGELFF.

This chain uses TRBV7-8 with TRBJ1-2, with D hard to call. The CDR3 has 12 residues. CDR1 is SGHVS, CDR2 FQNEAQ, per germline. Trimming removed 5 bases from V and 4 bases from J, with 8 bases in between. CDR3 coding DNA: TGTGCCAGCAGCCCAGCGAGCTATGGCTACACCTTC. Encoded protein: CASSPASYGYTF.